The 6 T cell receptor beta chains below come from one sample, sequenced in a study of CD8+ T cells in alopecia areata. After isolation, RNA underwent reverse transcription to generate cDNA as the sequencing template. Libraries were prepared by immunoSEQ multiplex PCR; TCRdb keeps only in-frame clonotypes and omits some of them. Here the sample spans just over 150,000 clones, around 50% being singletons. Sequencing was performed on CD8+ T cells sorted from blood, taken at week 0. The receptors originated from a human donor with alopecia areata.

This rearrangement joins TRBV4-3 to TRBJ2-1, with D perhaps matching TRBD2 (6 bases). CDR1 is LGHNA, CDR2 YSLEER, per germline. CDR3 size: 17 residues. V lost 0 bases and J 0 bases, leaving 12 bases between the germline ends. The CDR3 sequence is CASSQDLGRYSYNEQFF. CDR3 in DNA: TGCGCCAGCAGCCAAGATCTGGGGAGGTACTCCTACAATGAGCAGTTCTTC.

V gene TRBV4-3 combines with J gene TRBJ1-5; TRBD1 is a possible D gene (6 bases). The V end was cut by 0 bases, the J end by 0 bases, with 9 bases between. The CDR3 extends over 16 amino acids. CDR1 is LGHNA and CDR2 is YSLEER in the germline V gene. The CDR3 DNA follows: TGCGCCAGCAGCCAAGATGCAGGGGATAGCAATCAGCCCCAGCATTTT. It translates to CASSQDAGDSNQPQHF.

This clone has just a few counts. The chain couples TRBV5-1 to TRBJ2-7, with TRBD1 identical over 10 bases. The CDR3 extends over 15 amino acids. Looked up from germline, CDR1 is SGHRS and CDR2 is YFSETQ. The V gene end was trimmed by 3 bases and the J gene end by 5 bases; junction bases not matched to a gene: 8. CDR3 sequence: CASSSTWDRGHEQYF. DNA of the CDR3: TGCGCCAGCAGCTCGACCTGGGACAGGGGTCACGAGCAGTACTTC.

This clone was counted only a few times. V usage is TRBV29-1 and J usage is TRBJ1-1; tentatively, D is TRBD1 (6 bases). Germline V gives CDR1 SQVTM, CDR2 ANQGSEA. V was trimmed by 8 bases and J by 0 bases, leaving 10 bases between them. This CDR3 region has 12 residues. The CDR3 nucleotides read TGCAGCTCAGGGGAGATGAACACTGAAGCTTTCTTT. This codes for CSSGEMNTEAFF.

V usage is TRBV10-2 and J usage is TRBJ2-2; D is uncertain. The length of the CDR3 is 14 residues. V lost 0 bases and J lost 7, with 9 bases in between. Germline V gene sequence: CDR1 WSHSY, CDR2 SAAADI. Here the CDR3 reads CASSESVGIGELFF. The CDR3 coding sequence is TGCGCCAGCAGTGAGTCGGTGGGGATCGGGGAGCTGTTTTTT.

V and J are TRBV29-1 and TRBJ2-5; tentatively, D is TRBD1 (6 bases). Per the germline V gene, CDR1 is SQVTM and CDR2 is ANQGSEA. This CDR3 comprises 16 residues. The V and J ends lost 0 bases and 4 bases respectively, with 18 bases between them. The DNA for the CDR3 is TGCAGCGTTGAAGATCTTAGGCAGGGGCAGGCAGAGACCCAGTACTTC. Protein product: CSVEDLRQGQAETQYF.